A single sample gave rise to the 19 T cell receptor beta chains below, sequenced in a study of CD8 T cells in Susac syndrome. Random hexamers primed reverse transcription of 0.5 to 1 ug RNA. MiXCR was run by TCRdb on the immunoSEQ multiplex PCR reads, yielding one entry per CDR3 protein. This sample has around 280,000 distinct CDR3 sequences, with more than 75% found just once. What was sequenced was CD8+ T cells from PBMCs. The receptor set was obtained from a human donor with multiple sclerosis.

This rearrangement joins TRBV7-9 to TRBJ2-7, with 10 positions matching TRBD2. The J segment lost 4 bases and the V segment lost 2 bases, leaving 2 bases of the junction unmatched. This CDR3 contains 14 residues. CDR1 and CDR2 (germline): SEHNR, FQNEAQ (reference sequence). For the CDR3, the DNA is TGTGCCAGCAGCTTAACTAGCGGGAAGTACGAGCAGTACTTC. Its translation is CASSLTSGKYEQYF.

The chain carries TRBV27 and TRBJ2-1, with D unclear. The CDR3 has 12 residues. The germline V gene has CDR1 MNHEY and CDR2 SMNVEV (reference sequence). V lost 2 bases and J 5 bases, leaving 4 bases between the germline ends. The CDR3 nucleotides read TGTGCCAGCAGTTTACCCGACAATGAGCAGTTCTTC. It translates to CASSLPDNEQFF.

The chain joins TRBV20-1 to TRBJ2-1, with 10 bases aligning to TRBD2. The trim removed 5 bases at V and 8 bases at J, leaving 9 bases unmatched. Germline lookup yields CDR1 DFQATT and CDR2 SNEGSKA (reference sequence). The CDR3 consists of 14 residues. In DNA form, the CDR3 reads TGCAGTGCTCCGCTAGCGGGAGTTAATGATGAGCAGTTCTTC. This translates into CSAPLAGVNDEQFF.

The chain recombines TRBV28 with TRBJ2-1; D is unclear. The germline V and J ends were trimmed by 6 bases and 8 bases, with 17 bases remaining between them. This CDR3 contains 14 residues. Germline V gene sequence: CDR1 MDHEN, CDR2 SYDVKM. CDR3 sequence: CASSTSLVHYEQFF. CDR3 nucleotide sequence: TGTGCCAGCAGCACTTCGCTCGTTCATTATGAGCAGTTCTTC.

The V and J genes are TRBV10-3 and TRBJ2-7; weak D call: TRBD1 (6 bases). The CDR3 totals 13 residues. The germline gives CDR1 ENHRY, CDR2 SYGVKD. Trimming removed 10 bases at V and 5 bases at J, with 18 bases between. The CDR3 sequence is CATQQGDADEQYF. CDR3 DNA: TGTGCCACCCAACAGGGAGACGCGGACGAGCAGTACTTC.

The chain links TRBV9 to TRBJ2-1; the D is unclear. CDR3 length equals 17 residues. Germline V gene lookup returns CDR1 SGDLS and CDR2 YYNGEE. The V end lost 0 bases, the J end lost 3 bases, and 16 bases lay between the germline ends. Here the CDR3 DNA reads TGTGCCAGCAGCGTAGGTGGGTTTAGAAGGGACTACAATGAGCAGTTCTTC. Protein product: CASSVGGFRRDYNEQFF.

The CDR3 DNA reads TGTGCCATCAGAACTCACGCGGGCGAGCAGTACTTC. Translating gives CAIRTHAGEQYF. The chain carries TRBV10-3 and TRBJ2-7; a possible D gene is TRBD2 (5 bases). Trimming cost V 6 bases and J 6 bases, with 12 bases left between them. The CDR3 has 12 amino acids. CDR1 is ENHRY and CDR2 is SYGVKD in the germline V gene.

The rearrangement links TRBV11-2 to TRBJ2-5; TRBD1 might be the D (5 bases). The CDR3 consists of 17 residues. Trimming cost V 0 bases and J 1 base, with 15 bases left between them. Germline V gene data show CDR1 as SGHAT and CDR2 as FQNNGV. This CDR3 reads CASSLDLGESPQETQYF. The CDR3 nucleotides read TGTGCCAGCAGCTTAGATTTAGGGGAATCCCCCCAAGAGACCCAGTACTTC.

The sample holds one count of this clonotype. The V call is TRBV5-4, the J call TRBJ2-7; D is perhaps TRBD1 (6 bases). This CDR3 has 15 residues. In germline, CDR1 is SGHNT, CDR2 YYREEE (reference sequence). Trimming took 2 bases from V and 7 from J, leaving 19 bases between them. The CDR3 sequence is CASSFKGRGLEEQYF. The CDR3 nucleotides read TGTGCCAGCAGCTTTAAGGGTAGGGGGTTGGAGGAGCAGTACTTC.

This rearrangement joins TRBV4-1 to TRBJ1-1; D not certain. The CDR3 is 17 residues long. CDR1 and CDR2 (germline): MGHRA, YSYEKL. V lost 1 base and J lost 0, with 15 bases in between. The CDR3, as DNA: TGCGCCAGCAGCCAAGTTCCGGCTAATCGGATGAACACTGAAGCTTTCTTT. It is translated as CASSQVPANRMNTEAFF.

The V and J genes are TRBV9 and TRBJ2-2; perhaps TRBD1 as D (6 bases). This CDR3 comprises 14 residues. Trimming pared 3 bases from V and 1 base from J, leaving 7 bases between. CDR1 SGDLS and CDR2 YYNGEE come from the germline V gene. CDR3 coding DNA: TGTGCCAGCAGCGAGACAGGGAACACCGGGGAGCTGTTTTTT. Its translation: CASSETGNTGELFF.

J is TRBJ2-7 and V is TRBV7-9; either TRBD1 or TRBD2 may fit D (6 bases each). Trimming left V 6 bases short and J 2 bases short, with 14 bases between. The germline V gene has CDR1 SEHNR and CDR2 FQNEAQ (reference sequence). The CDR3 is made up of 14 amino acids. The DNA for the CDR3 is TGTGCCAGCAGAGGGGGTGCGGGGCCCTACGAGCAGTACTTC. The encoded protein is CASRGGAGPYEQYF.

The chain is built from TRBV12-3 or TRBV12-4 and TRBJ1-4; a possible D gene is TRBD1 (5 bases). Deletions cut 3 bases from V and 0 bases from J, with 8 bases between. This CDR3 is 15 amino acids long. In DNA form, the CDR3 reads TGTGCCAGCAGTTTTGGGGGTGCAACTAATGAAAAACTGTTTTTT. Protein sequence: CASSFGGATNEKLFF.

V usage is TRBV7-6 and J usage is TRBJ2-2, with 7 nucleotides matching TRBD2. J lost 3 bases, V lost 3 bases, and 7 bases had no gene match. Germline CDR1 is SGHVS and CDR2 is FNYEAQ. The CDR3 contains 16 residues. CDR3: CASSFGGDPHTGELFF. The CDR3 DNA follows: TGTGCCAGCAGCTTTGGGGGGGATCCCCACACCGGGGAGCTGTTTTTT.

The chain combines TRBV2 with TRBJ2-1, with a weak D call TRBD1 (5 bases). The CDR3 loop spans 14 amino acids. Germline V gene data show CDR1 as SNHLY and CDR2 as FYNNEI. Trimming shortened V by 5 bases and J by 0 bases, and 8 bases separated the two germline ends. The CDR3, as DNA: TGTGCCAGCAGTTACAGGAACTCCTACAATGAGCAGTTCTTC. Translation gives CASSYRNSYNEQFF.

This chain uses TRBV20-1 with TRBJ1-2; 7 bases match TRBD1. The CDR3 has 14 amino acids. Germline-derived CDR1 and CDR2 are DFQATT and SNEGSKA (reference sequence). V shed 0 bases, J shed 3 bases, and the junction held 4 bases outside the gene matches. The CDR3 DNA reads as TGCAGTGCTAGAGACGCACAGGGGTACTATGGCTACACCTTC. Translating gives CSARDAQGYYGYTF.

A single count supports this clonotype. The rearrangement uses TRBV13 and TRBJ2-1, with D perhaps TRBD1 (5 bases). From germline, CDR1 is PRHDT and CDR2 FYEKMQ (reference sequence). Trimming removed 6 bases from V and 9 bases from J, with 9 bases in between. The CDR3 has 11 amino acids. The chain's CDR3 is CASRIRGEQFF. The CDR3 DNA is TGTGCCAGCAGAATAAGGGGTGAGCAGTTCTTC.

The CDR3 sequence is CASSLRTGTEINEQYF. CDR3 nucleotides: TGTGCCAGCAGCTTGAGGACCGGGACCGAAATCAACGAGCAGTACTTC. The chain joins TRBV5-6 to TRBJ2-7; D may match TRBD1 or TRBD2 (5 bases each). Looked up from germline, CDR1 is SGHDT and CDR2 is YYEEEE. V was shortened by 1 base and J by 5 bases, with 19 bases between the two germline ends. There are 16 residues in the CDR3.

The V call is TRBV29-1, the J call TRBJ2-2; tentative D call: TRBD1 (5 bases). This CDR3 has 15 amino acids. V was trimmed by 7 bases and J by 5 bases, leaving 20 bases between them. Germline values: CDR1 SQVTM, CDR2 ANQGSEA. The CDR3 protein is CSATRQGLLTGELFF. The CDR3 region has the DNA TGCAGCGCCACAAGGCAGGGCCTCCTTACCGGGGAGCTGTTTTTT.